This T cell receptor beta chain was captured in a study of T cell clusters in autoimmune cytopenias. Regarding the study as a whole: The T cell clusters were defined only in silico, without experimental functional validation. Active autoimmune hepatitis patients had roughly 3-fold fewer exclusive TRB clusters than healthy donors. Primary autoimmune cytopenia patients appeared to lack physiological T cell clusters present in healthy donors. TRB repertoire shifts in secondary cytopenia and chronic lymphocytic leukemia mostly reflected lymphoma, not autoimmunity.

Germline V lookup: CDR1 KGHSH, CDR2 LQKENI. There are 14 residues in the CDR3. TRB was amplified from about 270 ng of peripheral blood genomic DNA per sample. One tube held mixed TRB-A and TRB-B primer pools for touch-down PCR. Reprocessing the multiplex PCR reads, TCRdb reports a single entry for every CDR3 protein and omits DNA. The sample includes several thousand distinct CDR3 sequences. Measured by frequency, this clonotype is medium-sized (0.01 to 0.1%). Antigen: not known. The source of this sequence is a human donor with an autoimmune cytopenia or autoimmune hepatitis (not recorded which). This sequence joins TRBV18 and TRBJ1-6. Input material: peripheral blood. CDR3 protein: CASSPQGENSPLHF.